The rows below give T cell receptor beta chains drawn from one sample of a study of early T cells in non-severe SARS-CoV-2 infection. TCRdb redid the calling of the 5' RACE reads with MiXCR, one entry per CDR3 protein. This sample has 80,000 to 100,000 distinct CDR3 sequences, with 9% to 15% found just once. Sequenced sample: whole blood. The receptors shown here come from an adult who was a healthcare worker with PCR-confirmed SARS-CoV-2 infection or an uninfected control (not recorded which). CDR3s leave out the opening cysteine and the closing phenylalanine or tryptophan.

V	J	CDR3
TRBV4-1	TRBJ1-2	ASSQDQRLNYGYT
TRBV6-5	TRBJ2-2	ASSSDHGTMTGELF
TRBV7-2	TRBJ1-1	ASSFDTNTEAF
TRBV30	TRBJ2-1	AFLRQGSYNEQF
TRBV6-5	TRBJ2-2	ASSPGRSAGELF
TRBV11-3	TRBJ2-2	ASGPGGDTGELF
TRBV5-1	TRBJ2-5	ASSSGLAGGGETQY
TRBV20-1	TRBJ2-1	SARDQGTVTIYSYNEQF
TRBV27	TRBJ2-1	ASSFRDHLDKQF
TRBV27	TRBJ1-6	ASSLLDRDSPLH
TRBV29-1	TRBJ2-4	SASRGKGGGGKNIQY